The source of this TCR beta chain is a study of blood T cell repertoires in COVID-19 (dated by TCRdb to 2020 to 2021). For the wider study: Collaborator samples came from the United States, Italy and Spain and covered acute and convalescent phases of COVID-19. The material from the prospective study consisted of cDNA or gDNA derived from T cells, B-cell-depleted T cells, or PBMCs. Subjects who had been exposed to COVID-19, were actively infected with it, or had recovered from it provided the deeply sampled blood TCRbeta repertoires that made up the dataset. The repertoires were released in a freely available public database meant as a resource for research on the immune response to SARS-CoV-2. Samples were obtained from the ongoing ImmuneRACE study (first 160 participants) and from 1,200 or so subjects provided by 6 global collaborators. Nearly every sample came with metadata listing a de-identified subject ID, COVID-19 status, age in years and sex. HLA class I and class II types, where available, came from metadata supplied by the sample provider rather than from assay-based typing. The paper as a whole reports these results and caveats: The amount of clinical and demographic metadata varied by source and participant and was provided uncurated.

A word on this clone: Its antigen is not yet known. No base quality values were provided; no much bigger clone lies one nucleotide off. The sample has other DNA sequences that encode this CDR3 too.

In the prospective study, participants were roughly 18 to 89 years old, resided in fewer than 25 geographic areas of the United States, and were enrolled through a virtual design. Cohort assignment in the prospective study relied on participant-reported clinical history from a screening survey and a study questionnaire. Recovered participants in ImmuneRACE Cohort 3 were defined by two consecutive negative NP/OP PCR tests, clearance by a healthcare professional, or resolution of symptoms. Mobile phlebotomists in the prospective study collected whole blood, serum and a nasopharyngeal or oropharyngeal swab from every participant. Prospective study participants could optionally give additional blood draws and questionnaires over an approximately two-month period. Blood samples from the prospective study were shipped frozen or at room temperature prior to DNA extraction. TCRbeta CDR3 regions were amplified from genomic DNA by means of the immunoSEQ Assay, a bias-controlled multiplex PCR. As for the original processing: Within the assay, amplification of reference gene primers was used to estimate how many nucleated cells each sample contained. Sequence reads were collapsed and filtered to measure the absolute abundance of every unique TCRbeta CDR3 rearrangement. For each sample, productive Simpson clonality was calculated as the square root of Simpson's diversity index over productive rearrangements. TCRdb provides this immuneACCESS table in a form limited to in-frame rearrangements. Some clones are lacking; in checked studies, under half of them reflect an unresolved V gene, and why the rest are absent is not known. The DNA was the basis for D and trimming; V, J and clone size are from that table. This sample is represented by approximately 200,000 clones; about 85% of them were singletons. Of the sample, approximately 10% falls within the top ten clones.

Sequencing was carried out using PBMCs or T cells enriched from blood (not recorded which). The source of this sequence is a man between 25 and 39 years old who had recovered from COVID-19.

At the DNA level, the sequence is TGTGCCAGCTCACCGGGACAGTCCTACGAGCAGTACTTC. This yields the protein CASSPGQSYEQYF. The receptor chain draws on TRBV18 and TRBJ2-7, with TRBD1 identical over 7 junction bases. The CDR3, cysteine through phenylalanine, is 13 amino acids long. Here the CDR3 DNA is all that survives: 39 bases in frame from base 1. Unmatched junction bases come to 0, with V trimmed by 3 bases and J by 1 base. CDR1 KGHSH and CDR2 LQKENI are derived from the germline V gene.